The T cell receptor beta chain described here comes from a study of cytomegalovirus exposure and HLA in healthy donors. CDR3 length equals 13 residues. The V gene's germline CDR1 is SQVTM and CDR2 ANQGSEA. Use of 60 Vbeta and 13 Jbeta primers characterized the PCR. Clones were read by immunoSEQ multiplex PCR, and TCRdb kept only the in-frame ones, dropping some. The sample has 200,000 to 250,000 clones, about 81% seen once. The sequence was collected from a woman between 40 and 55 years old in good health and CMV-seropositive. The chain recombines TRBV29-1 with TRBJ2-5; D is unresolved. The last part of the DNA fits TRBJ2-7 better; the J call may be wrong. The sequencing sample was made of PBMCs. For the CDR3, the DNA is TGCAGCGTTGAAGACCTGAACCCCTACGAGCAGTACTTC. Translating it yields CSVEDLNPYEQYF.